A selection of T cell receptor beta chains follows, all from one sample in a study of type 1 regulatory T cells. In TCRdb, the reads were re-called with MiXCR into one record per CDR3 protein. The sample lists about 18,000 distinct CDR3 sequences; roughly a tenth were seen once. Sequenced input: CD4+ T cells, either the whole sample or a sorted fraction (not recorded which). These TCRs come from a human donor in good health. Both conserved end residues are trimmed from each CDR3. The order of the fields is V gene, J gene, D gene, CDR3 length, CDR3 protein. A D gene is named only where the DNA matches it firmly.

V gene: TRBV18
J gene: TRBJ1-5
D gene: .
CDR3 length: 13
CDR3 protein: ASSPPGGTNQPQH

V gene: TRBV30
J gene: TRBJ2-1
D gene: .
CDR3 length: 9
CDR3 protein: AWSVRNEQF

V gene: TRBV7-2
J gene: TRBJ2-1
D gene: .
CDR3 length: 10
CDR3 protein: ASSSPGNEQF

V gene: TRBV5-1
J gene: TRBJ1-1
D gene: .
CDR3 length: 12
CDR3 protein: ASSLGGQNTEAF

V gene: TRBV5-1
J gene: TRBJ2-5
D gene: TRBD1
CDR3 length: 13
CDR3 protein: ASSPGTGDYETQY

V gene: TRBV4-1
J gene: TRBJ2-1
D gene: TRBD2
CDR3 length: 16
CDR3 protein: ASSQASGSGSSDGEQF

V gene: TRBV7-9
J gene: TRBJ2-5
D gene: TRBD1
CDR3 length: 15
CDR3 protein: ASSLVSGDSGRETQY

V gene: TRBV11-2
J gene: TRBJ2-4
D gene: .
CDR3 length: 16
CDR3 protein: ASSPSLTRGVAKNIQY

V gene: TRBV28
J gene: TRBJ1-1
D gene: TRBD1
CDR3 length: 13
CDR3 protein: ASSTGNRGGTEAF

V gene: TRBV7-8
J gene: TRBJ2-2
D gene: .
CDR3 length: 12
CDR3 protein: ASSFGSPPGELF

V gene: TRBV7-2
J gene: TRBJ2-3
D gene: .
CDR3 length: 15
CDR3 protein: ASSRGGRSGGTDTQY

V gene: TRBV5-1
J gene: TRBJ1-6
D gene: .
CDR3 length: 11
CDR3 protein: ASSDRRNSPLH

V gene: TRBV28
J gene: TRBJ2-4
D gene: TRBD1
CDR3 length: 14
CDR3 protein: ASSPTLAGGENIQY

V gene: TRBV7-6
J gene: TRBJ1-2
D gene: TRBD1
CDR3 length: 12
CDR3 protein: ASSLVGTEYGYT

V gene: TRBV30
J gene: TRBJ1-1
D gene: .
CDR3 length: 9
CDR3 protein: AWSGSTEAF

V gene: TRBV7-9
J gene: TRBJ2-1
D gene: .
CDR3 length: 13
CDR3 protein: ASSPRGVSSNEQF

V gene: TRBV24-1
J gene: TRBJ2-5
D gene: .
CDR3 length: 14
CDR3 protein: ATSDSFDSIQETQY

V gene: TRBV12-3/TRBV12-4
J gene: TRBJ2-2
D gene: .
CDR3 length: 14
CDR3 protein: ASRPHSGGGLGELF

V gene: TRBV24-1
J gene: TRBJ2-3
D gene: .
CDR3 length: 13
CDR3 protein: AASDPGLDADTQY

V gene: TRBV12-3/TRBV12-4
J gene: TRBJ2-7
D gene: TRBD2
CDR3 length: 15
CDR3 protein: ASSLGGTSGNSYEQY

V gene: TRBV29-1
J gene: TRBJ2-5
D gene: TRBD2
CDR3 length: 15
CDR3 protein: SVLLWTSGRARETQY

V gene: TRBV20-1
J gene: TRBJ2-7
D gene: .
CDR3 length: 10
CDR3 protein: SARHKGFEQY

V gene: TRBV20-1
J gene: TRBJ2-7
D gene: TRBD2
CDR3 length: 18
CDR3 protein: SARSDELAVIPLTSYEQY

V gene: TRBV5-1
J gene: TRBJ2-3
D gene: .
CDR3 length: 13
CDR3 protein: ASFPHGSNTDTQY